This TCR beta chain emerged from a study of blood T cells in healthy people across ages. V was pared by 2 bases and J by 7 bases, with 11 bases between. The CDR3 has 13 amino acids. From germline, CDR1 is MNHEY and CDR2 SVGAGI. Note on this clonotype: What it recognizes is unknown.

Study-wide findings and caveats: Estimates of total diversity, which came from one million sequenced T cells, were considered to be underestimates.

Alongside a J-beta primer mix, a sample-barcoded 5' primer served in a second PCR lasting roughly 7 to 11 cycles. Each CDR3 protein is one row after TCRdb ran MiXCR on the 5' RACE reads. This table holds about 670,000 distinct CDR3 sequences, approximately 52% found once. Healthy Caucasians from Russia aged roughly 6 to 90 served as donors. The chain combines TRBV6-5 with TRBJ2-5; no definite D call. What was sequenced was blood. This clonotype was obtained from a woman older than 75 in good health. The CDR3 DNA is TGTGCCAGCAGTTACGGAGCGCACGGGACCCAGTACTTC. Its protein is CASSYGAHGTQYF.